A selection of T cell receptor beta chains follows, all from one sample in a study of T cell repertoires in cytomegalovirus infection. TCRdb called the reads again in MiXCR, with one record for every CDR3 protein. The sample lists approximately 700,000 distinct CDR3 sequences; 35% were seen once. The sample was PBMCs. These receptors came from a human donor in good health (CMV status not recorded). Some clones in this sample may be carry-over from other donors' samples. CDR3s include the opening cysteine and the closing phenylalanine or tryptophan. D genes are given only for firm matches. Rows give clone size only sometimes, using once, few, many, or a class for an expanded clone.

abundance: NA
v_gene: TRBV6-2/TRBV6-3
d_gene: NA
j_gene: TRBJ1-5
CDR3nt: TGTGCCAGCAGTACACACGGTTTCAATCAGCCCCAGCATTTT
CDR3aa: CASSTHGFNQPQHF

abundance: NA
v_gene: TRBV25-1
d_gene: TRBD2
j_gene: TRBJ2-3
CDR3nt: TGTGCCAGCAGTGAGCCCGGGACTAGCGGGGGGATTAGCACAGATACGCAGTATTTT
CDR3aa: CASSEPGTSGGISTDTQYF

abundance: many
v_gene: TRBV7-2
d_gene: NA
j_gene: TRBJ2-5
CDR3nt: TGTGCCAGCAGCTTACTCGCCAGGACGCCAATGGAGACCCAGTACTTC
CDR3aa: CASSLLARTPMETQYF

abundance: NA
v_gene: TRBV6-5
d_gene: TRBD1
j_gene: TRBJ1-5
CDR3nt: TGTGCCAGCAGTTATGCAGGGGGCCCCAATCAGCCCCAGCATTTT
CDR3aa: CASSYAGGPNQPQHF

abundance: NA
v_gene: TRBV10-2
d_gene: NA
j_gene: TRBJ1-1
CDR3nt: TGCGCCAGCAGTGAGACCTATAGGGGGAACACTGAAGCTTTCTTT
CDR3aa: CASSETYRGNTEAFF

abundance: few
v_gene: TRBV28
d_gene: NA
j_gene: TRBJ1-1
CDR3nt: TGTGCCAGTTCGACCGATATGAACACTGAAGCTTTCTTT
CDR3aa: CASSTDMNTEAFF

abundance: few
v_gene: TRBV7-9
d_gene: NA
j_gene: TRBJ2-4
CDR3nt: TGTGCCAGCAGCCCGACCTGGGACAAAAACATTCAGTACTTC
CDR3aa: CASSPTWDKNIQYF

abundance: NA
v_gene: TRBV19
d_gene: NA
j_gene: TRBJ1-5
CDR3nt: TGTGCCAGTAGTATAGTTCCAGGGTGGGAAATTCAGCCCCAGCATTTT
CDR3aa: CASSIVPGWEIQPQHF

abundance: few
v_gene: TRBV7-6
d_gene: NA
j_gene: TRBJ2-5
CDR3nt: TGTGCCAGCAGCGGAAGCATCCCCCAAGAGACCCAGTACTTC
CDR3aa: CASSGSIPQETQYF

abundance: many
v_gene: TRBV7-2
d_gene: TRBD1
j_gene: TRBJ1-5
CDR3nt: TGTGCCAGCAGCTGGACAGGGGTTCGCAATCAGCCCCAGCATTTT
CDR3aa: CASSWTGVRNQPQHF

abundance: NA
v_gene: TRBV10-3
d_gene: NA
j_gene: TRBJ2-1
CDR3nt: TGTGCCATCAGGGGGGGGGGGCCTCACAATGAGCAGTTCTTC
CDR3aa: CAIRGGGPHNEQFF

abundance: once
v_gene: TRBV25-1
d_gene: TRBD2
j_gene: TRBJ2-1
CDR3nt: TGTGCCAGCGCGAGCGGGGGGCCTTACAATGAGCAGTTCTTC
CDR3aa: CASASGGPYNEQFF

abundance: many
v_gene: TRBV7-2
d_gene: TRBD1
j_gene: TRBJ2-5
CDR3nt: TGTGCCAGCAGCTCTACCCCGGGACAGGGTTGGACCCAGTACTTC
CDR3aa: CASSSTPGQGWTQYF

abundance: NA
v_gene: TRBV15
d_gene: NA
j_gene: TRBJ1-2
CDR3nt: TGTCCCACCAGCAACAGGAACTATGGCTACACCTTC
CDR3aa: CPTSNRNYGYTF

abundance: NA
v_gene: TRBV7-9
d_gene: NA
j_gene: TRBJ1-2
CDR3nt: TGTGCCAGCAGCCCACAGGGTGTCCATGGCTACACCTTC
CDR3aa: CASSPQGVHGYTF

abundance: few
v_gene: TRBV7-8
d_gene: TRBD2
j_gene: TRBJ2-5
CDR3nt: TGTGCCAGCAGCAAGAATAGCGGGGGGGCAGAGACCCAGTACTTC
CDR3aa: CASSKNSGGAETQYF

abundance: few
v_gene: TRBV25-1
d_gene: NA
j_gene: TRBJ2-5
CDR3nt: TGTGCCAGCAGTGACCCCGATACGGAGACCCAGTACTTC
CDR3aa: CASSDPDTETQYF

abundance: few
v_gene: TRBV29-1
d_gene: NA
j_gene: TRBJ2-1
CDR3nt: TGCAGCGTTGAATTTCAGGGCCTGAGTGAGCAGTTCTTC
CDR3aa: CSVEFQGLSEQFF

abundance: few
v_gene: TRBV7-6
d_gene: TRBD1
j_gene: TRBJ2-3
CDR3nt: TGTGCCAGCAGCTTACAAGGGGACAGGGCGGGAGATACGCAGTATTTT
CDR3aa: CASSLQGDRAGDTQYF

abundance: NA
v_gene: TRBV6-6
d_gene: NA
j_gene: TRBJ2-1
CDR3nt: TGTGCCAGCAGTCCTGCGGGGCCGTCGAATGAGCAGTTCTTC
CDR3aa: CASSPAGPSNEQFF

abundance: NA
v_gene: TRBV11-2
d_gene: NA
j_gene: TRBJ2-6
CDR3nt: TGTGCCAGCAGCGAGGGGACGAGGGGCTTTCTACCTAGCTCTGGGGCCAACGTCCTGACTTTC
CDR3aa: CASSEGTRGFLPSSGANVLTF

abundance: NA
v_gene: TRBV20-1
d_gene: TRBD1
j_gene: TRBJ1-5
CDR3nt: TGCAGTGCTAGCCGGGACAGTGATCAGCCCCAGCATTTT
CDR3aa: CSASRDSDQPQHF

abundance: many
v_gene: TRBV12-3/TRBV12-4
d_gene: TRBD1
j_gene: TRBJ2-5
CDR3nt: TGTGCCAGCAGTTTCGGGACAGGGTCTATCGAGACCCAGTACTTC
CDR3aa: CASSFGTGSIETQYF

abundance: NA
v_gene: TRBV28
d_gene: NA
j_gene: TRBJ2-3
CDR3nt: TGTGCCAGCAGGACTGATGGAGATACGCAGTATTTT
CDR3aa: CASRTDGDTQYF

abundance: once
v_gene: TRBV20-1
d_gene: NA
j_gene: TRBJ2-1
CDR3nt: TGCAGTGCTAGATCCCAGCAAAGGAGGGGTTACTACAATGAGCAGTTCTTC
CDR3aa: CSARSQQRRGYYNEQFF

abundance: NA
v_gene: TRBV28
d_gene: NA
j_gene: TRBJ1-5
CDR3nt: TGTGCCAGCAACCACAGGAATCAGCCCCAGCATTTT
CDR3aa: CASNHRNQPQHF

abundance: NA
v_gene: TRBV20-1
d_gene: NA
j_gene: TRBJ2-1
CDR3nt: TGCAGTGCCAGACGAGGGAATGAGCAGTTCTTC
CDR3aa: CSARRGNEQFF

abundance: NA
v_gene: TRBV12-3/TRBV12-4
d_gene: TRBD1
j_gene: TRBJ2-4
CDR3nt: TGTGCCAGCGGAAACTCGACAGGGGGGCGGAACATTCAGTACTTC
CDR3aa: CASGNSTGGRNIQYF

abundance: NA
v_gene: TRBV7-2
d_gene: NA
j_gene: TRBJ1-1
CDR3nt: TGTGCCAGCAGCTTAGCGGTCCTGATGAACACTGAAGCTTTCTTT
CDR3aa: CASSLAVLMNTEAFF

abundance: NA
v_gene: TRBV12-3/TRBV12-4
d_gene: TRBD1
j_gene: TRBJ1-5
CDR3nt: TGTGCCAGCAGAACAGGGGATTTACAGCCCCAGCATTTT
CDR3aa: CASRTGDLQPQHF

abundance: NA
v_gene: TRBV14
d_gene: NA
j_gene: TRBJ2-7
CDR3nt: TGTGCCAGCAGCCAAAAGATATGGGGCTACGAGCAGTACTTC
CDR3aa: CASSQKIWGYEQYF

abundance: NA
v_gene: TRBV29-1
d_gene: NA
j_gene: TRBJ2-1
CDR3nt: TGCAGCGCTGTAGGGGAAGGGCAGAATGAGCAGTTCTTC
CDR3aa: CSAVGEGQNEQFF

abundance: many
v_gene: TRBV7-2
d_gene: NA
j_gene: TRBJ2-5
CDR3nt: TGTGCCAGCAGCTTAGAACGGGCCCAGGCCGGGGAGACCCAGTACTTC
CDR3aa: CASSLERAQAGETQYF

abundance: NA
v_gene: TRBV12-3/TRBV12-4
d_gene: NA
j_gene: TRBJ2-4
CDR3nt: TGTGCCAGCAGCCTCCTCGTGGGAACAAACATTCAGTACTTC
CDR3aa: CASSLLVGTNIQYF

abundance: NA
v_gene: TRBV5-4
d_gene: TRBD1
j_gene: TRBJ2-2
CDR3nt: TGTGCCAGCAGCAGAATGGGACAGTTAGCTAACACCGGGGAGCTGTTTTTT
CDR3aa: CASSRMGQLANTGELFF

abundance: few
v_gene: TRBV12-3/TRBV12-4
d_gene: TRBD1
j_gene: TRBJ1-5
CDR3nt: TGTGCCAGCAGTACTGGGACAGGGTCTAGCAATCAGCCCCAGCATTTT
CDR3aa: CASSTGTGSSNQPQHF

abundance: few
v_gene: TRBV12-3/TRBV12-4
d_gene: TRBD1
j_gene: TRBJ1-5
CDR3nt: TGTGCCAGCAGTAGCAGGGGGTCCGGCAATCAGCCCCAGCATTTT
CDR3aa: CASSSRGSGNQPQHF

abundance: few
v_gene: TRBV6-1
d_gene: NA
j_gene: TRBJ1-5
CDR3nt: TGTGCCAGCAGTGAAGCGGCCCCCCAGCCCCAGCATTTT
CDR3aa: CASSEAAPQPQHF

abundance: NA
v_gene: TRBV7-2
d_gene: NA
j_gene: TRBJ2-1
CDR3nt: TGTGCCAGCAGCTTAGTTATAAATCACGATGAGCAGTTCTTC
CDR3aa: CASSLVINHDEQFF

abundance: many
v_gene: TRBV7-2
d_gene: TRBD1
j_gene: TRBJ1-1
CDR3nt: TGTGCCAGCAGCTTCCTGACAGGGGGCGTATCTGAAGCTTTCTTT
CDR3aa: CASSFLTGGVSEAFF

abundance: NA
v_gene: TRBV27
d_gene: TRBD2
j_gene: TRBJ2-1
CDR3nt: TGTGCCAGCAGTTTATGGGGACTAGCGGGAGGGCCTCGGACCTACAATGAGCAGTTCTTC
CDR3aa: CASSLWGLAGGPRTYNEQFF